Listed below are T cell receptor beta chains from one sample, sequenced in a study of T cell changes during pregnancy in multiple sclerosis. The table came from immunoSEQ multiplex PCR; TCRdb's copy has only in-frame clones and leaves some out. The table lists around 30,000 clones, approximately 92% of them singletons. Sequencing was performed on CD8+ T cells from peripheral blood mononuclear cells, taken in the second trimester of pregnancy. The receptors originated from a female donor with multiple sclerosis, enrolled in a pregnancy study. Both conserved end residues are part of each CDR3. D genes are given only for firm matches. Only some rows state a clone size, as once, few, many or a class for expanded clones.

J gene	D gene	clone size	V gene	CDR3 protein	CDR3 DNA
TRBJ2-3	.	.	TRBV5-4	CASSLSGGGTDTQYF	TGTGCCAGCAGCTTAAGCGGCGGAGGGACAGATACGCAGTATTTT
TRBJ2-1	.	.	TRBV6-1	CASSVPFGNEQFF	TGTGCCAGCAGTGTCCCTTTCGGGAATGAGCAGTTCTTC
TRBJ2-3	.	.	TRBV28	CASSSPRSLEADTQYF	TGTGCCAGCAGTTCGCCAAGGAGCCTGGAAGCAGATACGCAGTATTTT
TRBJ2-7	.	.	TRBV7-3	CASSLGPQGSYEQYF	TGTGCCAGCAGCTTAGGTCCGCAGGGGTCCTACGAGCAGTACTTC
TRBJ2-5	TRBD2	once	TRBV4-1	CASSPRTSGSSGTQYF	TGCGCCAGCAGCCCCCGGACTAGCGGGAGCTCAGGGACCCAGTACTTC
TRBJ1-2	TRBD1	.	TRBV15	CATSGDRGDYYGYTF	TGTGCCACCAGCGGGGACAGGGGAGACTACTATGGCTACACCTTC
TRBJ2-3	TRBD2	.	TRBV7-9	CASSRRAGGTDTQYF	TGTGCCAGCAGCCGACGGGCGGGGGGGACAGATACGCAGTATTTT
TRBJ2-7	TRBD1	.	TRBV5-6	CASSLVQGDEQYF	TGTGCCAGCAGCTTGGTTCAGGGGGACGAGCAGTACTTC
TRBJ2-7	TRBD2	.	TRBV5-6	CASSFGTSGRLYEQYF	TGTGCCAGCAGCTTCGGGACTAGCGGGAGGTTATACGAGCAGTACTTC
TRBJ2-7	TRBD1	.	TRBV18	CASSQRKGQGAWEQYF	TGTGCCAGCTCACAGAGGAAGGGTCAGGGGGCGTGGGAGCAGTACTTC
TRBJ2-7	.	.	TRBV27	CASSWVASSYEQYF	TGTGCCAGCAGTTGGGTGGCTAGCTCCTACGAGCAGTACTTC
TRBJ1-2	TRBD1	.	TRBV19	CASSRGTGHYGYTF	TGTGCCAGTAGTAGAGGGACAGGGCATTATGGCTACACCTTC
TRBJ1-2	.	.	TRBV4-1	CASSQEVLPSNYGYTF	TGCGCCAGCAGCCAAGAAGTACTTCCTTCTAACTATGGCTACACCTTC
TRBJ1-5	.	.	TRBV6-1	CASSPRTVSNQPQHF	TGTGCCAGCAGTCCGCGGACAGTTAGCAATCAGCCCCAGCATTTT
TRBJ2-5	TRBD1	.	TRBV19	CASSTSGQGVVETQYF	TGTGCCAGTAGTACCTCCGGACAGGGGGTGGTGGAGACCCAGTACTTC
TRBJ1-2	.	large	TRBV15	CATKGGRGYTF	TGTGCCACCAAGGGGGGGAGGGGCTACACCTTC
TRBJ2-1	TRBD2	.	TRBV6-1	CASVSGGASYNEQFF	TGTGCCAGCGTAAGCGGGGGGGCGTCCTACAATGAGCAGTTCTTC
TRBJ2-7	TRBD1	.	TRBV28	CASRPARDSIYEQYF	TGTGCCAGCAGACCTGCCCGGGACAGCATCTACGAGCAGTACTTC